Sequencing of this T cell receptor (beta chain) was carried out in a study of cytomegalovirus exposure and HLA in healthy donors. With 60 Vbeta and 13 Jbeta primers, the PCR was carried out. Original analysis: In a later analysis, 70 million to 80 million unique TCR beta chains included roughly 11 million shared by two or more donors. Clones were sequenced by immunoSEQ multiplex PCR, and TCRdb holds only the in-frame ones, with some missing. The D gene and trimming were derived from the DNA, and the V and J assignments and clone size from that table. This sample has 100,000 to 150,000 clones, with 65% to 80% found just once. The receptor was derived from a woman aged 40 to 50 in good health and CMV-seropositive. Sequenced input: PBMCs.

The DNA of the CDR3 is TGTGCCAGCAGCTTCTCAGGGGGATACTATGGCTACACCTTC. Residues: CASSFSGGYYGYTF. This chain links TRBV9 with TRBJ1-2, with 7 bases fitting TRBD1. The length of the CDR3 is 14 residues. CDR1 is SGDLS, CDR2 YYNGEE, per germline. Trimming at V came to 4 bases and at J to 3 bases, leaving 6 bases not matched to a gene.